These 7 T cell receptor beta chains originate from one sample sequenced in a study of blood T cells in healthy people across ages. A second PCR of 7 to 11 cycles used a sample-barcoded 5' primer and a J-beta primer mix. TCRdb processed the 5' RACE reads anew with MiXCR; each CDR3 protein has one entry. The sample carries about 830,000 distinct CDR3 sequences, about three fifths recorded once. The sequencing input was blood. These TCRs come from a man aged 25-40 years in good health.

The DNA for the CDR3 is TGTGCCAGCAGCCCGGGGGCAGGAAGCTCCTACGAGCAGTACTTC. It yields the protein CASSPGAGSSYEQYF. The chain carries TRBV3-1 and TRBJ2-7; D is possibly TRBD1 or TRBD2 (6 bases each). Germline CDR1 is LGHDT and CDR2 is YNNKEL (reference sequence). Trimming cost V 4 bases and J 0 bases, with 13 bases left between them. CDR3 length: 15 amino acids.

The rearrangement joins TRBV29-1 to TRBJ2-5; D might be TRBD2 (6 bases). Germline assignment: CDR1 SQVTM and CDR2 ANQGSEA. Deletions cut 6 bases from V and 0 bases from J, with 11 bases between. The CDR3 sequence is 13 residues long. As DNA, the CDR3 is TGCAGCGTCGTAGCGGTATACCAAGAGACCCAGTACTTC. It encodes CSVVAVYQETQYF.

This chain uses TRBV20-1 with TRBJ2-7; 7 bases align to TRBD1. CDR3 length: 15 amino acids. Per the germline V gene, CDR1 is DFQATT and CDR2 is SNEGSKA (reference sequence). V gave up 0 bases and J gave up 2 bases; unmatched junction bases: 7. This CDR3 is CSARESGQRPYEQYF. CDR3 nucleotides: TGCAGTGCTAGAGAGTCGGGACAGCGCCCCTACGAGCAGTACTTC.

About this clonotype itself: An end of the junction does not agree with germline; a read error may underlie this. V and J are TRBV7-9 and TRBJ1-1, with TRBD1 as a possible D gene (6 bases). CDR3 length equals 13 residues. The V gene's germline CDR1 is SEHNR and CDR2 FQNEAQ (reference sequence). This CDR3 reads CASSFGDRTEVFF. CDR3 coding DNA: TGTGCCAGCAGCTTCGGAGACAGGACTGAAGTTTTCTTT.

The genes are TRBV2 and TRBJ2-3; D could derive from TRBD1 or TRBD2 (5 bases each). V lost 5 bases to trimming and J lost 2 bases, with 8 bases between them. This CDR3 is built from 13 residues. In germline, CDR1 is SNHLY, CDR2 FYNNEI. The CDR3 reads CASSTGTTDTQYF. The CDR3 DNA is TGTGCCAGCAGTACCGGGACCACAGATACGCAGTATTTT.

This chain joins TRBV7-2 and TRBJ1-2; unclear D gene. V lost 0 bases, J lost 10 bases, and 9 bases lay in between. The CDR3 has 12 amino acids. Germline V lookup: CDR1 SGHTA, CDR2 FQGNSA. DNA for the CDR3: TGTGCCAGCAGCTTAGCGTTCAAGGACTACACCTTC. Translating gives CASSLAFKDYTF. Full variable domain (remainder filled in from reference TRBV7-2 and TRBJ1-2): GAGVSQSPSNKVTEKGKDVELRCDPISGHTALYWYRQSLGQGLEFLIYFQGNSAPDKSGLPSDRFSAERTGGSVSTLTIQRTQQEDSAVYLCASSLAFKDYTFGSGTRLTVV.

This clonotype was picked up a small number of times. V usage is TRBV28 and J usage is TRBJ2-4; no definite D call. Germline CDR1 MDHEN, CDR2 SYDVKM. The CDR3 has 14 residues. V was pared by 3 bases and J by 7 bases, with 13 bases between. The CDR3 sequence: CASSFIQDRNIQYF. In DNA, the CDR3 is TGTGCCAGCAGTTTTATCCAGGATCGGAACATTCAGTACTTC.